The 32 T cell receptor beta chains listed next were all sequenced from one sample in a study of identical twins. TCRdb re-analysed the 5' RACE reads in MiXCR, keeping a single row per CDR3 protein. The sample contains hundreds of thousands of distinct CDR3 sequences, about 12% of which appear only once. These data also formed part of another study, on yellow fever vaccine responses in identical twins.

Material for sequencing was PBMCs. The receptor set was obtained from a woman between 18 and 29 years old in good health.

The chain couples TRBV5-1 to TRBJ1-1, with a possible D match to TRBD1 (6 bases). Germline assignment: CDR1 SGHRS and CDR2 YFSETQ. CDR3 length: 14 amino acids. V was shortened by 5 bases and J by 6 bases, with 17 bases between the two germline ends. Written as DNA, the CDR3 is TGCGCCAGCAGTTATGGGACACTCGGGGCTGAAGCTTTCTTT. This encodes CASSYGTLGAEAFF.

J is TRBJ2-1 and V is TRBV11-3; 11 bases align to TRBD2. This CDR3 comprises 15 residues. The germline V gene has CDR1 SGHNT and CDR2 YENEEA. The trim removed 7 bases at V and 4 bases at J, leaving 6 bases unmatched. CDR3 sequence (DNA): TGTGCCAGCAAATCGACTAGCGGGATTTACAATGAGCAGTTCTTC. This encodes CASKSTSGIYNEQFF.

This clonotype was detected a few times. The chain is built from TRBV6-2 or TRBV6-3 and TRBJ2-6; no clear D gene. This CDR3 has 15 amino acids. Deletions cut 8 bases from V and 0 bases from J, with 11 bases between. Germline CDR1 is MNHEY and CDR2 is SVGEGT. The CDR3: CASAPRYSGANVLTF. CDR3 in DNA: TGTGCCAGCGCGCCTCGATACTCTGGGGCCAACGTCCTGACTTTC.

The table lists this clonotype with a few counts. The chain combines TRBV9 with TRBJ2-1, with 9 bases identical to TRBD2. Germline CDR1 reads SGDLS; CDR2 reads YYNGEE. The CDR3 extends over 16 amino acids. With V trimmed by 4 bases and J by 3 bases, 8 bases remained unmatched. This CDR3 reads CASSPTGLAFYNEQFF. The CDR3 DNA reads TGTGCCAGCAGCCCCACGGGACTAGCATTCTACAATGAGCAGTTCTTC.

This sequence joins TRBV5-1 and TRBJ1-2; D perhaps matches TRBD1 (6 bases). Germline CDR1 SGHRS, CDR2 YFSETQ. V lost 5 bases, J lost 7 bases, and 18 bases lay in between. There are 14 residues in the CDR3. CDR3 protein: CASSVVGGDAGYTF. For the CDR3, the DNA is TGCGCCAGCAGTGTTGTGGGGGGCGATGCTGGCTACACCTTC. Using reference TRBV5-1 and TRBJ1-2 for the parts outside the CDR3, the full variable domain is KAGVTQTPRYLIKTRGQQVTLSCSPISGHRSVSWYQQTPGQGLQFLFEYFSETQRNKGNFPGRFSGRQFSNSRSEMNVSTLELGDSALYLCASSVVGGDAGYTFGSGTRLTVV.

This clonotype occurred a few times. The chain uses TRBV27 and TRBJ2-2, with D perhaps matching TRBD1 or TRBD2 (6 bases each). V was clipped by 5 bases and J by 3 bases, with 16 bases between them. The germline gives CDR1 MNHEY, CDR2 SMNVEV (reference sequence). This CDR3 is 16 amino acids long. The CDR3 DNA reads TGTGCCAGCAGTCACCTCCGGGGGCTAGACACCGGGGAGCTGTTTTTT. Protein: CASSHLRGLDTGELFF.

The sample holds a few counts of this clonotype. The rearrangement uses TRBV4-2 and TRBJ2-5; D gene uncertain. The V gene lost 0 bases and the J gene lost 1 base, with 12 bases spanning the gap. The CDR3 is 16 residues long. Germline V CDR1 and CDR2: LGHNA, YNFKEQ. Here the CDR3 reads CASSQEGLQVQETQYF. The DNA of the CDR3 is TGTGCCAGCAGCCAAGAAGGATTGCAGGTCCAAGAGACCCAGTACTTC.

This clonotype has only a few counts. This chain links TRBV5-1 with TRBJ2-2, with D unresolved. V lost 10 bases, J lost 0 bases, and 10 bases lay in between. Germline lookup yields CDR1 SGHRS and CDR2 YFSETQ. The CDR3 spans 13 residues. The CDR3 DNA reads TGCGCCTCCCAAGGACCGAACACCGGGGAGCTGTTTTTT. Encoded protein: CASQGPNTGELFF. The whole variable domain, remainder taken from reference TRBV5-1 and TRBJ2-2, is KAGVTQTPRYLIKTRGQQVTLSCSPISGHRSVSWYQQTPGQGLQFLFEYFSETQRNKGNFPGRFSGRQFSNSRSEMNVSTLELGDSALYLCASQGPNTGELFFGEGSRLTVL.

The chain employs TRBV24-1 and TRBJ2-1, with a weak D call TRBD1 (6 bases). The CDR3 length is 16 residues. Trimming pared 3 bases from V and 0 bases from J, leaving 11 bases between. CDR1 is KGHDR and CDR2 is SFDVKD in the germline V gene. The DNA of the CDR3 is TGTGCCACCAGTGATGCAGGGGCCAACTCCTACAATGAGCAGTTCTTC. This codes for CATSDAGANSYNEQFF.

This clonotype was counted only a few times. This rearrangement joins TRBV6-1 to TRBJ1-2; a possible D gene is TRBD1 (5 bases). V lost 6 bases and J 0 bases, leaving 23 bases between the germline ends. Germline CDR1 is MNHNS and CDR2 is SASEGT. The CDR3 has 18 residues. CDR3 sequence: CASRGVYSRPAANYGYTF. In DNA, the CDR3 is TGTGCCAGCAGGGGGGTGTATTCTCGCCCGGCAGCTAACTATGGCTACACCTTC.

The gene calls are TRBV13 and TRBJ1-1, with 7 bases fitting TRBD1. This CDR3 contains 18 residues. J lost 4 bases, V lost 5 bases, and 19 bases had no gene match. Per germline, CDR1 PRHDT and CDR2 FYEKMQ (reference sequence). The CDR3 coding sequence is TGTGCCAGCAGCCCGAGAACCTGGGCCGGGACAGCTGCCACTGAAGCTTTCTTT. This encodes CASSPRTWAGTAATEAFF.

The genes are TRBV28 and TRBJ2-1, with 9 bases lining up with TRBD2. CDR3 length: 14 residues. V gave up 5 bases and J gave up 2 bases; unmatched junction bases: 1. Germline CDR1 MDHEN, CDR2 SYDVKM. The CDR3 DNA is TGTGCCAGCAGTGGCGGGAGGGCCTACAATGAGCAGTTCTTC. Translating it yields CASSGGRAYNEQFF.

This clonotype occurred a few times. The chain has TRBV24-1 and TRBJ2-3; 7 nucleotides line up with TRBD2. V dropped 9 bases and J dropped 1; count of bases not matched to a gene: 3. CDR3 length equals 13 residues. CDR1 and CDR2 (germline): KGHDR, SFDVKD. Written as DNA, the CDR3 is TGTGCCACCGAGGGAGGGGGCACAGATACGCAGTATTTT. The encoded protein is CATEGGGTDTQYF.

This clonotype came up a few times. The V and J genes are TRBV20-1 and TRBJ1-6; possible D gene TRBD1, 5 bases. V lost 6 bases to trimming and J lost 7 bases, with 19 bases between them. The CDR3 is 15 residues long. Germline V gives CDR1 DFQATT, CDR2 SNEGSKA (reference sequence). CDR3 region: CSAPGLGVGNSPLHF. CDR3 DNA sequence: TGCAGTGCCCCCGGGTTGGGGGTCGGCAATTCACCCCTCCACTTT.

V usage is TRBV28 and J usage is TRBJ1-1; D gene uncertain. The CDR3 has 14 residues. The V gene's germline CDR1 is MDHEN and CDR2 SYDVKM. The ends were cut back, 3 bases at V and 5 bases at J, with 13 bases in the middle. CDR3 sequence reads: CASSFWMELTEAFF. CDR3 coding DNA: TGTGCCAGCAGTTTCTGGATGGAATTAACTGAAGCTTTCTTT. Full variable domain (missing parts from reference TRBV28 and TRBJ1-1): DVKVTQSSRYLVKRTGEKVFLECVQDMDHENMFWYRQDPGLGLRLIYFSYDVKMKEKGDIPEGYSVSREKKERFSLILESASTNQTSMYLCASSFWMELTEAFFGQGTRLTVV.

This clonotype has more than one count but fewer than ten. At one end, the junction sequence differs from germline, possibly due to a read error. The J gene is TRBJ1-5, the V gene TRBV6-1; weak D call: TRBD1 (5 bases). This CDR3 comprises 15 residues. Per germline, CDR1 MNHNS and CDR2 SASEGT. The CDR3 nucleotides read TGTGCCAGCAGTGAGGGACGGAATAGCAATCAGCCCCAGCAATTT. It encodes CASSEGRNSNQPQQF.

The chain has TRBV7-8 and TRBJ2-2; 8 nucleotides match TRBD2. This CDR3 has 16 amino acids. CDR1 SGHVS and CDR2 FQNEAQ come from the germline V gene. V dropped 5 bases and J dropped 5; count of bases not matched to a gene: 10. This CDR3 reads CASSRDRLARTGELFF. CDR3 nucleotides: TGTGCCAGCAGCCGAGACCGACTAGCGCGTACCGGGGAGCTGTTTTTT.

This clonotype came up a few times. The gene calls are TRBV10-3 and TRBJ2-3; 15 nucleotides agree with TRBD2. CDR3 length: 17 residues. Germline-derived CDR1 and CDR2 are ENHRY and SYGVKD. Germline trimming cut 5 bases from V and 3 bases from J; bases unmatched to any gene: 6. DNA for the CDR3: TGTGCCATCAGTCTACCGGGACTAGCGGGAGGAACAGATACGCAGTATTTT. Protein: CAISLPGLAGGTDTQYF.

This clonotype appeared many times. The chain links TRBV5-1 to TRBJ2-1; 11 bases agree with TRBD2. After removal of 0 bases from V and 0 bases from J, the junction contained 8 bases not matched to a gene. The CDR3 spans 19 residues. Germline loops: CDR1 SGHRS, CDR2 YFSETQ. CDR3 in amino acids: CASSLAGLAGGFSYNEQFF. For the CDR3, the DNA is TGCGCCAGCAGCTTGGCTGGGCTAGCGGGGGGCTTCTCCTACAATGAGCAGTTCTTC.

This clonotype was counted between two and nine times. The chain carries TRBV2 and TRBJ2-2; TRBD2 might be the D (5 bases). There are 15 residues in the CDR3. Trimming stripped 10 bases from V and 0 bases from J, with 15 bases between. Germline CDR1 and CDR2: SNHLY and FYNNEI. As DNA, the CDR3 is TGTGCCATCCTAAGGAGCGGCCCGAACACCGGGGAGCTGTTTTTT. Its protein is CAILRSGPNTGELFF.

This clonotype has at least ten counts. The chain joins TRBV29-1 to TRBJ2-1; 7 nucleotides line up with TRBD1. The CDR3 has 13 amino acids. The V gene's germline CDR1 is SQVTM and CDR2 ANQGSEA. V lost 7 bases and J lost 5; bases outside the gene matches: 8. The CDR3 coding sequence is TGCAGCGCTTGGACAGGTCTCCACAATGAGCAGTTCTTC. It encodes CSAWTGLHNEQFF.

In this sample, this clonotype turned up many times. This chain links TRBV5-5 with TRBJ2-7, with 10 bases that match TRBD2. Germline lookup yields CDR1 SGHKS and CDR2 YYEKEE (reference sequence). V trimming: 4 bases; J trimming: 1 base; junction bases outside the gene matches: 5. CDR3 length: 15 amino acids. The CDR3: CASSAQAGGSYEQYF. The CDR3 DNA reads TGTGCCAGCAGCGCCCAAGCGGGAGGGTCCTACGAGCAGTACTTC.

This chain connects TRBV20-1 to TRBJ2-7; the D is unclear. Per the germline V gene, CDR1 is DFQATT and CDR2 is SNEGSKA (reference sequence). There are 14 residues in the CDR3. Trimming left V 3 bases short and J 0 bases short, with 12 bases between. In nucleotides, the CDR3 is TGCAGTGCTAGCCTGGGCTCGAGCTCCTACGAGCAGTACTTC. The encoded protein is CSASLGSSSYEQYF.

This chain uses TRBV23-1 with TRBJ2-1; 9 bases are a match to TRBD1. TRBV23-1 carries the ORF label, with uncertain function. The CDR3 covers 16 residues. The trim removed 0 bases at V and 7 bases at J, leaving 7 bases unmatched. CDR3 sequence: CASSQSPGQGRNEQFF. As DNA, the CDR3 is TGCGCCAGCAGTCAATCGCCGGGACAGGGTAGGAATGAGCAGTTCTTC.

This clonotype was recorded a few times. CDR3 in DNA: TGTGCCAGCAGCTCCAACAGGGAGAGCTACACCTTC. It translates to CASSSNRESYTF. This chain uses TRBV7-9 with TRBJ1-2; TRBD1 might be the D (6 bases). The CDR3 is 12 residues long. The germline V and J ends were trimmed by 4 bases and 9 bases, with 12 bases remaining between them. Looked up from germline, CDR1 is SEHNR and CDR2 is FQNEAQ (reference sequence).

This clonotype was seen ten or more times. The rearrangement joins TRBV10-3 to TRBJ2-5, with D hard to call. The CDR3 spans 14 residues. From germline, CDR1 is ENHRY and CDR2 SYGVKD. V was pared by 2 bases and J by 1 base, with 8 bases between. The CDR3 region is CAISERSVQETQYF. The DNA of the CDR3 is TGTGCCATCAGTGAGCGGAGCGTCCAAGAGACCCAGTACTTC.

The gene calls are TRBV12-3 or TRBV12-4 and TRBJ1-1; D may be TRBD1 (6 bases). CDR3 length: 14 residues. The ends were cut back, 8 bases at V and 1 base at J, with 14 bases in the middle. The CDR3: CASFKQGSNTEAFF. DNA for the CDR3: TGTGCCAGCTTTAAACAGGGATCGAACACTGAAGCTTTCTTT.

V gene TRBV20-1 combines with J gene TRBJ2-7; D possibly corresponds to TRBD2 (6 bases). The CDR3 consists of 13 residues. V lost 3 bases, J lost 3 bases, and 12 bases lay in between. The germline gives CDR1 DFQATT, CDR2 SNEGSKA (reference sequence). CDR3 sequence (DNA): TGCAGTGCTAGTAGTTCGGGGGACTACGAGCAGTACGTC. Translating gives CSASSSGDYEQYV.

This clonotype was counted a few times. The rearrangement links TRBV20-1 to TRBJ2-2, with 13 bases that match TRBD2. Trimming removed 2 bases from V and 6 bases from J; junction bases left unmatched: 3. CDR1 DFQATT and CDR2 SNEGSKA come from the germline V gene (reference sequence). CDR3 length: 15 amino acids. The CDR3 region is CSARRTSGSPGELFF. DNA for the CDR3: TGCAGTGCTAGAAGGACTAGCGGGAGTCCCGGGGAGCTGTTTTTT.

The genes are TRBV20-1 and TRBJ2-3, with TRBD2 matching 12 bases. The CDR3 has 14 amino acids. The germline CDR1 and CDR2 sequences are DFQATT and SNEGSKA (reference sequence). Losses at the gene ends were 6 bases for V and 5 bases for J; bases not matched to a gene: 6. CDR3 DNA: TGCAGTGCGCCTCTAGCGGGGGGGCTAGATACGCAGTATTTT. Protein product: CSAPLAGGLDTQYF.

The chain couples TRBV7-6 to TRBJ1-4; 11 bases agree with TRBD1. Per the germline V gene, CDR1 is SGHVS and CDR2 is FNYEAQ. The CDR3 length is 18 residues. V shed 5 bases and J 4 bases; nucleotides not matched to a gene: 12. The CDR3 is CASSPTGQGASYNEKLFF. The CDR3 nucleotides read TGTGCCAGCAGCCCCACCGGACAGGGGGCGTCGTATAATGAAAAACTGTTTTTT.

This clonotype was recorded a few times. The chain couples TRBV5-1 to TRBJ2-1; 9 nucleotides align to TRBD2. The V gene end was trimmed by 3 bases and the J gene end by 5 bases; junction bases not matched to a gene: 6. The CDR3 runs 15 residues. The germline gives CDR1 SGHRS, CDR2 YFSETQ. In nucleotides, the CDR3 is TGCGCCAGCAGCTCAAGAGCGGGAGGTAACAATGAGCAGTTCTTC. Translating gives CASSSRAGGNNEQFF.